At least ten counts were recorded for the clone carrying this TCR beta chain. TCRdb called the 5' RACE reads again in MiXCR, with one record for every CDR3 protein. In the table there are around 130,000 distinct CDR3 sequences, around 7% of which are singletons. Germline lookup yields CDR1 MNHEY and CDR2 SMNVEV (reference sequence). CDR3 size: 13 residues. Trimming left V 6 bases short and J 7 bases short, with 16 bases between. The data originate from a study of CD8 T cells in ankylosing spondylitis. The receptor was derived from a male donor with ankylosing spondylitis or in good health (not recorded which). Sequenced input: blood, either unsorted or a sorted T cell fraction (not recorded which). The V gene is TRBV27, the J gene TRBJ2-7, with D maybe TRBD2 (6 bases). The CDR3 spells CASRGRDRGEQYF. CDR3 nucleotides: TGTGCCAGCAGGGGACGGGATCGGGGGGAGCAGTACTTC.